One sample yielded the 6 T cell receptor beta chains listed below, sequenced in a study of T cell responses to AZD1222 COVID-19 vaccine. Method: immunoSEQ multiplex PCR; TCRdb's copy keeps in-frame clones and lacks some. The sample includes some 180,000 clones, approximately 92% of them seen just once. The specimen was peripheral blood, collected on day 0 of AZD1222 vaccination. These receptors originate from an adult in good health.

CDR3 nucleotide sequence: TGTGCCAGTAGTATGGGACAGGGGTTTGGGGGCAATCAGCCCCAGCATTTT. Protein product: CASSMGQGFGGNQPQHF. V usage is TRBV19 and J usage is TRBJ1-5, with 10 bases fitting TRBD1. This CDR3 is built from 17 residues. V gave up 3 bases and J gave up 2 bases; unmatched junction bases: 7. Per germline, CDR1 LNHDA and CDR2 SQIVND (reference sequence).

This sequence joins TRBV19 and TRBJ1-4; no clear D. The CDR3 extends over 12 amino acids. The V end was cut by 5 bases, the J end by 13 bases, with 14 bases between. Germline V gene lookup returns CDR1 LNHDA and CDR2 SQIVND (reference sequence). The CDR3 nucleotides read TGTGCCAGTAGTGCCCGTCTGGGAGGACTGTTTTTT. It is translated as CASSARLGGLFF.

The J gene is TRBJ1-1, the V gene TRBV28, with TRBD1 matching over 9 bases. Per germline, CDR1 MDHEN and CDR2 SYDVKM. The CDR3 runs to 15 residues. Trimming took 3 bases from V and 3 from J; bases not matched to a gene: 5. The CDR3 sequence is CASSLTGGGYTEAFF. CDR3 nucleotides: TGTGCCAGCAGTTTGACAGGGGGGGGGTACACTGAAGCTTTCTTT.

The rearrangement joins TRBV4-1 to TRBJ1-2; weak D call: TRBD1 (5 bases). CDR1 MGHRA and CDR2 YSYEKL come from the germline V gene. This CDR3 has 16 amino acids. V lost 1 base to trimming and J lost 3 bases, with 15 bases between them. CDR3 coding DNA: TGCGCCAGCAGCCAAGGCGTACGAGGGACGGACTATGGCTACACCTTC. Encoded protein: CASSQGVRGTDYGYTF.

The chain links TRBV3-1 (or the pseudogene TRBV3-2) to TRBJ2-2, with TRBD2 matching 10 bases. CDR1 is LGHDT, CDR2 YNNKEL, per germline (reference sequence). The trim removed 4 bases at V and 0 bases at J, leaving 5 bases unmatched. There are 17 residues in the CDR3. Written as DNA, the CDR3 is TGTGCCAGCAGCCGTTCTAGCGGGGGCGCGAACACCGGGGAGCTGTTTTTT. Its protein product is CASSRSSGGANTGELFF.

The chain employs TRBV12-3 or TRBV12-4 and TRBJ2-3; D remains unclear. V was shortened by 8 bases and J by 4 bases, with 13 bases between the two germline ends. The CDR3 is 13 residues long. DNA of the CDR3: TGTGCCAGCGGCCTCTGGGCCCCAGATACGCAGTATTTT. The encoded protein is CASGLWAPDTQYF.